Shown below are 8 T cell receptor beta chains from a single sample sequenced in a study of blood T cell repertoires in COVID-19. Here immunoSEQ multiplex PCR was the method, and the copy in TCRdb shows in-frame clones only, minus some. The sample contains 130,000 to 150,000 clones, around nine tenths of which appear only once. What was sequenced was peripheral blood. The origin of the receptors is a woman between 35 and 50 years old with acute or convalescent COVID-19.

V and J are TRBV7-9 and TRBJ1-1; D is ambiguous. CDR1 and CDR2 from the germline V gene are SEHNR and FQNEAQ (reference sequence). The CDR3 is 13 amino acids. The ends were cut back, 6 bases at V and 1 base at J, with 9 bases in the middle. The CDR3 loop is CASSRTTNTEAFF. DNA of the CDR3: TGTGCCAGCAGTCGTACAACGAACACTGAAGCTTTCTTT.

The chain combines TRBV19 with TRBJ1-2; D unclear. The V and J ends lost 3 bases and 2 bases respectively, with 10 bases between them. This CDR3 has 14 residues. Germline CDR1 reads LNHDA; CDR2 reads SQIVND (reference sequence). CDR3: CASSITSTNYGYTF. As DNA, the CDR3 is TGTGCCAGTAGTATTACCTCAACAAACTATGGCTACACCTTC. Full variable domain (remainder filled in from reference TRBV19 and TRBJ1-2): DGGITQSPKYLFRKEGQNVTLSCEQNLNHDAMYWYRQDPGQGLRLIYYSQIVNDFQKGDIAEGYSVSREKKESFPLTVTSAQKNPTAFYLCASSITSTNYGYTFGSGTRLTVV.

The chain couples TRBV5-4 to TRBJ1-1; 7 nucleotides agree with TRBD1. The CDR3 length is 15 residues. V lost 0 bases to trimming and J lost 5 bases; unmatched junction nucleotides: 7. CDR1 is SGHNT and CDR2 is YYREEE in the germline V gene (reference sequence). This chain's CDR3 is CASSLADRDGTEAFF. CDR3 nucleotide sequence: TGTGCCAGCAGCTTGGCCGACAGGGATGGGACTGAAGCTTTCTTT.

The genes are TRBV18 and TRBJ1-2, with D tentatively TRBD1 (5 bases). The V and J ends lost 4 bases and 6 bases respectively, with 9 bases between them. The CDR3 consists of 12 residues. Looked up from germline, CDR1 is KGHSH and CDR2 is LQKENI. CDR3 nucleotide sequence: TGTGCCAGCTCACGGCCGGGGGATGGCTACACCTTC. Translation: CASSRPGDGYTF.

The V gene is TRBV11-2, the J gene TRBJ2-7; D is undetermined. From germline, CDR1 is SGHAT and CDR2 FQNNGV. There are 12 residues in the CDR3. V lost 4 bases and J lost 7, with 11 bases in between. CDR3 in amino acids: CASSSNVVEQYF. DNA for the CDR3: TGTGCCAGCAGCTCTAATGTGGTTGAGCAGTACTTC.

The chain has TRBV5-1 and TRBJ2-5, with TRBD2 identical over 7 bases. This CDR3 has 14 residues. CDR1 and CDR2 (germline): SGHRS, YFSETQ. J lost 5 bases, V lost 4 bases, and 8 bases had no gene match. CDR3 in DNA: TGCGCCAGCAGCACCGGGACTACCAGTGAGACCCAGTACTTC. It yields the protein CASSTGTTSETQYF.

V and J are TRBV6-1 and TRBJ1-6; D is possibly TRBD1 (5 bases). This CDR3 has 15 amino acids. CDR1 is MNHNS and CDR2 is SASEGT in the germline V gene. V was pared by 2 bases and J by 6 bases, with 11 bases between. The CDR3 loop is CASSEIQGSNSPLHF. The CDR3 DNA reads TGTGCCAGCAGTGAAATTCAGGGTAGTAATTCACCCCTCCACTTT.

The chain carries TRBV5-4 and TRBJ2-5; possibly TRBD1 for D (5 bases). The CDR3 totals 16 residues. Germline loops: CDR1 SGHNT, CDR2 YYREEE (reference sequence). V shed 4 bases and J shed 5 bases, with 21 bases lying between them. The CDR3 here is CASSLQDRLLWETQYF. DNA for the CDR3: TGTGCCAGCAGCCTACAGGACCGCCTTCTGTGGGAGACCCAGTACTTC.